Listed below are T cell receptor beta chains from one sample, sequenced in a study of blood T cell repertoires in COVID-19. Data came from immunoSEQ multiplex PCR; TCRdb stores just in-frame clones and leaves some out. The sample lists approximately 120,000 clones, 80% to 95% occurring once. The specimen sequenced was peripheral blood. All receptors come from a man aged 50-60 years with COVID-19, enrolled during active disease. Each CDR3 is given with its conserved first and last residue. The order of the fields is J gene, clone size, V gene, D gene, CDR3 DNA, CDR3 protein. D genes are given only for firm matches. Clone size is given for some rows only: seen once, a few or many times, or a class if the clone is expanded.

J gene: TRBJ2-1; clone size: -; V gene: TRBV5-4; D gene: TRBD2; CDR3 DNA: TGTGCCAGCAGGACTAGCGGGATATCCTACAATGAGCAGTTCTTC; CDR3 protein: CASRTSGISYNEQFF
J gene: TRBJ2-1; clone size: once; V gene: TRBV6-1; D gene: TRBD1; CDR3 DNA: TGTGCCAGCAGTAGGAGGACAGGGCTCAATGAGCAGTTCTTC; CDR3 protein: CASSRRTGLNEQFF
J gene: TRBJ2-2; clone size: -; V gene: TRBV4-3; D gene: -; CDR3 DNA: TGCGCCAGCAGCCAAGGAACGGGTGCGACCGGGGAGCTGTTTTTT; CDR3 protein: CASSQGTGATGELFF
J gene: TRBJ1-3; clone size: -; V gene: TRBV7-8; D gene: -; CDR3 DNA: TGTGCCAGCAGCTTAGTGGTAGACATAGGCTCTGGAAACACCATATATTTT; CDR3 protein: CASSLVVDIGSGNTIYF
J gene: TRBJ2-7; clone size: -; V gene: TRBV7-2; D gene: -; CDR3 DNA: TGTGCCAGCAGCGCTAGGGCGGGTGAAGGGTCCTACGAGCAGTACTTC; CDR3 protein: CASSARAGEGSYEQYF
J gene: TRBJ1-5; clone size: -; V gene: TRBV4-1; D gene: TRBD1; CDR3 DNA: TGCGCCAGCAGCCAACCTACAGGGGGCGCGAATCAGCCCCAGCATTTT; CDR3 protein: CASSQPTGGANQPQHF
J gene: TRBJ2-2; clone size: once; V gene: TRBV12-3/TRBV12-4; D gene: -; CDR3 DNA: TGTGCCAGCAGTCTGCTAGGGGAGCTGTTTTTT; CDR3 protein: CASSLLGELFF
J gene: TRBJ2-7; clone size: once; V gene: TRBV7-3; D gene: TRBD2; CDR3 DNA: TGTGCCAGCAGCTTAGACGGCGGGGGGACCTACGAGCAGTACTTC; CDR3 protein: CASSLDGGGTYEQYF
J gene: TRBJ1-2; clone size: -; V gene: TRBV6-4; D gene: TRBD1; CDR3 DNA: TGTGCCAGCAGTCAACAGGGGAACTATGGCTACACCTTC; CDR3 protein: CASSQQGNYGYTF
J gene: TRBJ2-1; clone size: -; V gene: TRBV19; D gene: TRBD2; CDR3 DNA: TGTGCCAGTAGGCTTACTAGCGGGGTAACCAATGAGCAGTTCTTC; CDR3 protein: CASRLTSGVTNEQFF
J gene: TRBJ1-1; clone size: -; V gene: TRBV3-1/TRBV3-2; D gene: -; CDR3 DNA: TGTGCCAGCAGCCAAGGAACTAGGTGGGAAACTGAAGCTTTCTTT; CDR3 protein: CASSQGTRWETEAFF
J gene: TRBJ2-3; clone size: -; V gene: TRBV30; D gene: -; CDR3 DNA: TGTGCCTGGAGTGGTATCGGGGGCACAGATACGCAGTATTTT; CDR3 protein: CAWSGIGGTDTQYF
J gene: TRBJ2-5; clone size: -; V gene: TRBV7-9; D gene: TRBD1; CDR3 DNA: TGTGCCAGCAGCTCGGACAGGGGTCAAGAGACCCAGTACTTC; CDR3 protein: CASSSDRGQETQYF
J gene: TRBJ2-3; clone size: -; V gene: TRBV9; D gene: TRBD2; CDR3 DNA: TGTGCCAGCAGCGTGCGGACTAGCGGGACGGCAGATACGCAGTATTTT; CDR3 protein: CASSVRTSGTADTQYF
J gene: TRBJ2-7; clone size: -; V gene: TRBV21-1; D gene: -; CDR3 DNA: TGTGCCAGCAGCAAAGACTCTAGAGGACTAGCGGGAGGGAACGAGCAGTACTTC; CDR3 protein: CASSKDSRGLAGGNEQYF
J gene: TRBJ2-7; clone size: -; V gene: TRBV2; D gene: -; CDR3 DNA: TGTGCCAGCAGTGAAGGCAGCTACGAGCAGTACTTC; CDR3 protein: CASSEGSYEQYF
J gene: TRBJ2-1; clone size: -; V gene: TRBV15; D gene: TRBD2; CDR3 DNA: TGTGCCACCAGCAGACTAGCGGACCTCTACAATGAGCAGTTCTTC; CDR3 protein: CATSRLADLYNEQFF
J gene: TRBJ2-7; clone size: -; V gene: TRBV28; D gene: TRBD1; CDR3 DNA: TGTGCCAGCAATTCCCACGGGACAGGGGATAACGAGCAGTACTTC; CDR3 protein: CASNSHGTGDNEQYF
J gene: TRBJ2-7; clone size: -; V gene: TRBV28; D gene: TRBD1; CDR3 DNA: TGTGCCAGCAACCCTAGGACAGGGGCGCTTCTACTCGAGCAGTACTTC; CDR3 protein: CASNPRTGALLLEQYF
J gene: TRBJ2-5; clone size: -; V gene: TRBV6-6; D gene: -; CDR3 DNA: TGTGCCAGCAGTAGGGAGGTCGGGGAGACCCAGTACTTC; CDR3 protein: CASSREVGETQYF
J gene: TRBJ2-5; clone size: -; V gene: TRBV28; D gene: TRBD2; CDR3 DNA: TGTGCCAGCTTTTCGGGGGGGCTACAGACCCAGTACTTC; CDR3 protein: CASFSGGLQTQYF
J gene: TRBJ1-2; clone size: -; V gene: TRBV20-1; D gene: -; CDR3 DNA: TGCAGTGCTAGTGGGCAGGGGTATGGCTACACCTTC; CDR3 protein: CSASGQGYGYTF
J gene: TRBJ2-1; clone size: -; V gene: TRBV30; D gene: -; CDR3 DNA: TGTGCCTGGAGTGTACGCAGGGCAAATGAGCAGTTCTTC; CDR3 protein: CAWSVRRANEQFF
J gene: TRBJ2-5; clone size: once; V gene: TRBV25-1; D gene: -; CDR3 DNA: TGTGCCAGCAGTGCACTACAGGGTCGGGAGACCCAGTACTTC; CDR3 protein: CASSALQGRETQYF
J gene: TRBJ2-3; clone size: -; V gene: TRBV6-5; D gene: -; CDR3 DNA: TGTGCCAGCGGGCTGGGAGCGGGCACAGATACGCAGTATTTT; CDR3 protein: CASGLGAGTDTQYF
J gene: TRBJ2-5; clone size: -; V gene: TRBV23-1; D gene: TRBD2; CDR3 DNA: TGCGCCTGCTCGCAGGGCTCAATCAGACTAGCGGGAGGGCCGCGGAGGTACCAAGAGACCCAGTACTTC; CDR3 protein: CACSQGSIRLAGGPRRYQETQYF
J gene: TRBJ2-5; clone size: -; V gene: TRBV7-2; D gene: TRBD1; CDR3 DNA: TGTGCCAGCAGCCAGACAGGGGGCACGGAGACCCAGTACTTC; CDR3 protein: CASSQTGGTETQYF
J gene: TRBJ2-3; clone size: -; V gene: TRBV7-3; D gene: TRBD2; CDR3 DNA: TGTGCCAGCAGCTCCTCCGTCATGGGGAGGGCAGATACGCAGTATTTT; CDR3 protein: CASSSSVMGRADTQYF
J gene: TRBJ1-1; clone size: few; V gene: TRBV30; D gene: -; CDR3 DNA: TGTGCCTGGACACAGGGCCCTGAAGCTTTCTTT; CDR3 protein: CAWTQGPEAFF
J gene: TRBJ2-7; clone size: -; V gene: TRBV15; D gene: TRBD2; CDR3 DNA: TGTGCCACCAGCCCTGGGACTAGCATCAACGAGCAGTACTTC; CDR3 protein: CATSPGTSINEQYF
J gene: TRBJ2-1; clone size: -; V gene: TRBV4-2; D gene: -; CDR3 DNA: TGTGCCAGCAGCCAAGAGTGGCGGGGAGACAATGAGCAGTTCTTC; CDR3 protein: CASSQEWRGDNEQFF
J gene: TRBJ2-1; clone size: once; V gene: TRBV9; D gene: -; CDR3 DNA: TGTGCCAGCAGCGTAGATAGCGACATTGAGCAGTTCTTC; CDR3 protein: CASSVDSDIEQFF
J gene: TRBJ1-3; clone size: -; V gene: TRBV6-5; D gene: TRBD1; CDR3 DNA: TGTGCCAGCAGGCGGACAGGGACCTCTGGAAACACCATATATTTT; CDR3 protein: CASRRTGTSGNTIYF
J gene: TRBJ1-6; clone size: -; V gene: TRBV5-5; D gene: TRBD1; CDR3 DNA: TGTGCCAGCAGCTCTGGACAGGGGGACTTCTTT; CDR3 protein: CASSSGQGDFF
J gene: TRBJ2-2; clone size: -; V gene: TRBV18; D gene: -; CDR3 DNA: TGTGCCAGCTCACCCATGAACGCGGTTAACACCGGGGAGCTGTTTTTT; CDR3 protein: CASSPMNAVNTGELFF